One sample yielded the 15 T cell receptor beta chains listed below, sequenced in a study of neurological immune-mediated disorders. From the 5' RACE reads, TCRdb called clonotypes with MiXCR, one entry per CDR3 protein. This table has just over 30,000 distinct CDR3 sequences, 5.5% to 6% appearing once. Sequenced material: CD4+ T cells from blood. All receptors come from a woman aged 50 to 65 in good health.

This clonotype was recorded many times. The chain has TRBV4-1 and TRBJ1-1; D call uncertain. The V gene lost 3 bases and the J gene lost 6 bases, with 23 bases spanning the gap. The CDR3 contains 17 residues. From germline, CDR1 is MGHRA and CDR2 YSYEKL. The CDR3 loop is CASSHPAPGSKPPEAFF. In DNA, the CDR3 is TGCGCCAGCAGCCACCCAGCCCCGGGGTCCAAGCCCCCTGAAGCTTTCTTT.

This clonotype was seen repeatedly, ten times or more. This chain uses TRBV5-1 with TRBJ2-3; D tentatively fits TRBD1 or TRBD2 (6 bases each). In germline, CDR1 is SGHRS, CDR2 YFSETQ. The CDR3 is 17 residues long. The germline V and J ends were trimmed by 0 bases and 9 bases, with 23 bases remaining between them. This CDR3 reads CASSLAGRGARLETQYF. The DNA of the CDR3 is TGCGCCAGCAGCTTGGCCGGCAGGGGCGCGAGACTAGAAACGCAGTATTTT.

The table lists this clonotype with many counts. The chain joins TRBV7-2 to TRBJ2-7, with 8 nucleotides matching TRBD2. The CDR3 covers 15 residues. Per germline, CDR1 SGHTA and CDR2 FQGNSA. Trimming took 5 bases from V and 0 from J; bases not matched to a gene: 6. CDR3 sequence (DNA): TGTGCCAGCAGCCGTAGCGGGAAGAGCTCCTACGAGCAGTACTTC. Translating it yields CASSRSGKSSYEQYF.

This clonotype showed up many times. The chain carries TRBV20-1 and TRBJ2-5, with TRBD2 matching over 12 bases. Germline assignment: CDR1 DFQATT and CDR2 SNEGSKA (reference sequence). The CDR3 has 18 residues. V gave up 8 bases and J gave up 2 bases; unmatched junction bases: 18. CDR3 region: CSLPSGRAPKDPQETQYF. The CDR3 bases are TGCAGTTTACCTAGCGGGAGGGCCCCGAAGGACCCACAAGAGACCCAGTACTTC.

This clonotype occurred many times. This chain joins TRBV5-1 and TRBJ1-2; 9 positions agree with TRBD1. V trimming: 4 bases; J trimming: 3 bases; junction bases outside the gene matches: 7. The CDR3 runs to 15 residues. Germline values: CDR1 SGHRS, CDR2 YFSETQ. The CDR3 bases are TGCGCCAGCAGCAACGGACAGGGGCCCCACTATGGCTACACCTTC. Amino acids: CASSNGQGPHYGYTF.

This clonotype occurred many times. This chain links TRBV5-1 with TRBJ1-1; possible D gene TRBD1, 6 bases. Germline V gene data show CDR1 as SGHRS and CDR2 as YFSETQ. Trimming removed 4 bases at V and 1 base at J, with 8 bases between. The CDR3 is 13 amino acids. CDR3 residues: CASSRGRNTEAFF. The CDR3 nucleotides read TGCGCCAGCAGCAGGGGGAGGAACACTGAAGCTTTCTTT.

This clonotype showed up many times. The V call is TRBV29-1, the J call TRBJ2-7, with 9 bases identical to TRBD2. Per the germline V gene, CDR1 is SQVTM and CDR2 is ANQGSEA. This CDR3 is built from 15 residues. V was clipped by 7 bases and J by 7 bases; unmatched bases: 17. CDR3 in DNA: TGCAGCGCCCAAGCCAGCGGGGGGAGAGGATGGGAGCAGTACTTC. Translation gives CSAQASGGRGWEQYF.

This clonotype was seen many times. The CDR3 coding sequence is TGCGCCAGCAGCCGAGAGATTACAGGAGTTTCCTATGGCTACACCTTC. It is translated as CASSREITGVSYGYTF. This chain connects TRBV4-3 to TRBJ1-2; tentatively, D is TRBD1 (5 bases). This CDR3 region has 16 residues. Trimming pared 4 bases from V and 4 bases from J, leaving 19 bases between. The V gene's germline CDR1 is LGHNA and CDR2 YSLEER.

This clonotype was found many times. This chain links TRBV7-6 with TRBJ2-2, with D possibly TRBD1 on 6 matching bases. The V and J ends lost 5 bases and 2 bases respectively, with 12 bases between them. Germline CDR1 reads SGHVS; CDR2 reads FNYEAQ. The CDR3 contains 15 residues. The CDR3 spells CASSATGTNTGELFF. CDR3 sequence (DNA): TGTGCCAGCAGCGCCACCGGGACAAACACCGGGGAGCTGTTTTTT.

Many counts were recorded for this clonotype. J is TRBJ2-5 and V is TRBV7-2; TRBD1 matches at 7 bases. Germline loops: CDR1 SGHTA, CDR2 FQGNSA. CDR3 size: 14 residues. The V gene end was trimmed by 5 bases and the J gene end by 5 bases; junction bases not matched to a gene: 8. CDR3 protein: CASSRDRAAETQYF. CDR3 nucleotides: TGTGCCAGCAGCCGTGACAGGGCCGCCGAGACCCAGTACTTC.

The chain recombines TRBV20-1 with TRBJ2-5, with D possibly TRBD1 on 5 matching bases. CDR3 length: 13 amino acids. With 5 bases removed from V and 1 base from J, the gap between germline ends came to 11 bases. Germline CDR1 and CDR2: DFQATT and SNEGSKA (reference sequence). In DNA, the CDR3 is TGCAGTGCTCCCAGACAGATCCAAGAGACCCAGTACTTC. Amino acid sequence: CSAPRQIQETQYF.

This clonotype was found many times. The J gene is TRBJ2-7, the V gene TRBV25-1, with 9 positions matching TRBD1. CDR1 and CDR2 (germline): MGHDK, SYGVNS. The CDR3 is 14 residues long. V shed 5 bases and J 3 bases; nucleotides not matched to a gene: 5. Here the CDR3 reads CASSRGQGNYEQYF. DNA for the CDR3: TGTGCCAGCAGTAGGGGACAGGGTAACTACGAGCAGTACTTC.

Ten or more counts support this clonotype. The chain has TRBV14 and TRBJ1-3; D may be TRBD1 (5 bases). V lost 2 bases, J lost 2 bases, and 10 bases lay in between. Per the germline V gene, CDR1 is SGHDN and CDR2 is FVKESK. This CDR3 is 15 amino acids long. CDR3 nucleotide sequence: TGTGCCAGCAGCCAACTAGAAGGGGCTGGAAACACCATATATTTT. Its protein is CASSQLEGAGNTIYF.

The chain carries TRBV5-1 and TRBJ2-5, with TRBD1 identical over 9 bases. This CDR3 is built from 14 residues. J lost 5 bases, V lost 1 base, and 3 bases had no gene match. CDR1 SGHRS and CDR2 YFSETQ come from the germline V gene. In nucleotides, the CDR3 is TGCGCCAGCAGCTTGACAGGGGGCGGTGAGACCCAGTACTTC. Translation: CASSLTGGGETQYF.

This clonotype appeared many times. The chain joins TRBV28 to TRBJ1-2; a weak D match, TRBD1 (6 bases). Germline V lookup: CDR1 MDHEN, CDR2 SYDVKM. Trimming took off 5 bases at V and 4 bases at J, with 17 bases between the two ends. The CDR3 is 15 residues long. CDR3 nucleotides: TGTGCCAGCAGTGTTGGGTCCGGGACAACCTATGGCTACACCTTC. The encoded protein is CASSVGSGTTYGYTF.